This T cell receptor (beta chain) was recovered during a study of T cells in tumors after PD-1 blockade. As for the study in general: Some patients also took daily vismodegib 150 mg during anti-PD-1 treatment.

Data came from immunoSEQ multiplex PCR; TCRdb stores just in-frame clones and leaves some out. The sample has a few thousand clones, approximately 82% seen once. Template: tumor biopsy or peripheral blood genomic DNA, about 550-6,500 ng per sample. V lost 1 base and J lost 3; bases outside the gene matches: 2. The germline V gene encodes CDR1 SGHTA and CDR2 FQGNSA. The CDR3 is 16 amino acids. The rearrangement joins TRBV7-2 to TRBJ1-3, with 11 nucleotides matching TRBD1. The clonotype was recovered from a human donor with advanced basal cell or squamous cell carcinoma (not recorded which). The sequencing here drew on PBMCs, taken after anti-PD-1 therapy. This CDR3 is CASSLVGQGVGNTIYF. The CDR3, as DNA: TGTGCCAGCAGCTTAGTGGGACAGGGGGTTGGAAACACCATATATTTT.